These 15 T cell receptor beta chains share one sample of origin, sequenced in a study of beta chain features in type 1 diabetes. Isolated RNA was reverse transcribed in full, so expressed TCRB transcripts were sequenced. Generated by immunoSEQ multiplex PCR, the TCRdb table keeps only in-frame clones and is missing some. The table lists under 250,000 clones, 27% of them singletons. Sequencing was performed on central memory CD4+ T cells from blood. The receptor source for this set is a man aged 25-45 years in good health.

In its sample, this clone was seen a few times. This rearrangement joins TRBV18 to TRBJ2-3; D call uncertain. Germline V gene lookup returns CDR1 KGHSH and CDR2 LQKENI. Trimming stripped 4 bases from V and 1 base from J, with 15 bases between. The CDR3 has 16 amino acids. The CDR3 region has the DNA TGTGCCAGCTCACTGGACCTCGGTCCCGGCACAGATACGCAGTATTTT. Translation gives CASSLDLGPGTDTQYF.

Comments on this clone: An end of the junction does not agree with germline; a read error may underlie this. The chain recombines TRBV7-8 with TRBJ2-5, with TRBD2 as a possible D gene (6 bases). This CDR3 is built from 16 residues. Germline loops: CDR1 SGHVS, CDR2 FQNEAQ. The CDR3: CASSVASGTPHETQYF. The CDR3, as DNA: TGTGCCAGCAGCGTAGCATCCGGGACTCCCCACGAGACCCAGTACTTC. Combining the CDR3 with reference TRBV7-8 and TRBJ2-5 gives the whole variable domain GAGVSQSPRYKVAKRGQDVALRCDPISGHVSLFWYQQALGQGPEFLTYFQNEAQLDKSGLPSDRFFAERPEGSVSTLKIQRTQQEDSAVYLCASSVASGTPHETQYFGPGTRLLVL.

V gene TRBV13 combines with J gene TRBJ2-5, with TRBD1 identical over 11 bases. With V trimmed by 5 bases and J by 3 bases, 5 bases remained unmatched. CDR1 PRHDT and CDR2 FYEKMQ come from the germline V gene (reference sequence). CDR3 length: 15 residues. The CDR3 reads CASSPWDRGEETQYF. Here the CDR3 DNA reads TGTGCCAGCAGCCCGTGGGACAGGGGGGAAGAGACCCAGTACTTC.

This clone was counted between two and nine times. Other DNA sequences in the sample encode the same CDR3. V gene TRBV7-2 combines with J gene TRBJ2-1; 12 bases agree with TRBD2. Trimming cost V 4 bases and J 4 bases; bases outside gene matches: 2. Germline V CDR1 and CDR2: SGHTA, FQGNSA. This CDR3 has 15 amino acids. CDR3 region: CASSSGLAGYNEQFF. Here the CDR3 DNA reads TGTGCCAGCAGCTCCGGACTAGCGGGGTACAATGAGCAGTTCTTC.

Here the CDR3 reads CASSLSTRTDTQYF. CDR3 sequence (DNA): TGTGCCAGCAGCCTTTCGACTCGCACAGATACGCAGTATTTT. The V and J genes are TRBV7-2 and TRBJ2-3; D call uncertain. V shed 5 bases and J shed 1 base, with 10 bases lying between them. CDR1 SGHTA and CDR2 FQGNSA come from the germline V gene. This CDR3 region has 14 residues.

This clone was seen a few times. V is TRBV4-3 and J is TRBJ2-5; TRBD1 or TRBD2 may be the D gene (5 bases each). The V end was cut by 0 bases, the J end by 5 bases, with 7 bases between. Germline V gene sequence: CDR1 LGHNA, CDR2 YSLEER. The CDR3 is made up of 13 amino acids. In nucleotides, the CDR3 is TGCGCCAGCAGCCAAGATGAGGGGGAGACCCAGTACTTC. Its protein is CASSQDEGETQYF.

This clone was seen repeatedly, ten times or more. The genes are TRBV2 and TRBJ2-3, with 11 nucleotides matching TRBD1. Germline V gene data show CDR1 as SNHLY and CDR2 as FYNNEI. V trimming: 6 bases; J trimming: 5 bases; junction bases outside the gene matches: 4. The CDR3 totals 14 residues. The chain's CDR3 is CASRDRGLEDTQYF. The DNA for the CDR3 is TGTGCCAGCAGGGACAGGGGGCTGGAAGATACGCAGTATTTT.

This sequence joins TRBV7-7 and TRBJ2-1; tentatively, D is TRBD2 (5 bases). The germline V and J ends were trimmed by 5 bases and 10 bases, with 15 bases remaining between them. CDR1 is SSHAT, CDR2 FNYEAQ, per germline (reference sequence). There are 13 residues in the CDR3. CDR3 DNA: TGTGCCAGCAGCCCGCAAATGGCTAGCGAGCAGTTCTTC. Protein: CASSPQMASEQFF.

The gene calls are TRBV4-3 and TRBJ2-1; 11 nucleotides align to TRBD2. Germline CDR1 and CDR2: LGHNA and YSLEER. The CDR3 is 16 amino acids. Trimming at V came to 4 bases and at J to 4 bases, leaving 6 bases not matched to a gene. CDR3: CASSPGTSGLYNEQFF. The CDR3 DNA reads as TGCGCCAGCAGCCCTGGGACTAGCGGACTTTACAATGAGCAGTTCTTC.

This clone was counted only a few times. The chain recombines TRBV5-4 with TRBJ2-3; maybe TRBD1 (6 bases). The germline CDR1 and CDR2 sequences are SGHNT and YYREEE (reference sequence). The CDR3 covers 15 residues. Trimming removed 4 bases from V and 0 bases from J, with 12 bases in between. The CDR3 region is CASSPGTHSTDTQYF. Written as DNA, the CDR3 is TGTGCCAGCAGCCCCGGGACACATAGCACAGATACGCAGTATTTT.

This clone was counted between two and nine times. The chain couples TRBV7-2 to TRBJ2-7; 9 bases fit TRBD1. The V segment lost 4 bases and the J segment 2 bases; nucleotides outside the gene matches: 3. Per the germline V gene, CDR1 is SGHTA and CDR2 is FQGNSA. The CDR3 totals 14 residues. CDR3 region: CASSSRQGAYEQYF. Here the CDR3 DNA reads TGTGCCAGCAGCTCGAGACAGGGGGCCTACGAGCAGTACTTC.

This clone occurred a few times. In DNA, the CDR3 is TGTGCCAGCAGTGACAGGGCCTATGGCTACACCTTC. It codes for CASSDRAYGYTF. The chain carries TRBV6-1 and TRBJ1-2; possibly TRBD1 for D (5 bases). Germline CDR1 reads MNHNS; CDR2 reads SASEGT. The germline V and J ends were trimmed by 3 bases and 4 bases, with 6 bases remaining between them. This CDR3 comprises 12 residues.

The chain uses TRBV30 and TRBJ2-4; D unclear. Germline-derived CDR1 and CDR2 are GTSNPN and SVGIG (reference sequence). This CDR3 spans 13 amino acids. Between the trimmed V and J ends, which lost 1 base and 8 bases, there was a span of 12 bases. Here the CDR3 DNA reads TGTGCCTGGAGTGCACAGAAAAACGACATTCAGTACTTC. Its translation: CAWSAQKNDIQYF.

This clone has a handful of counts. J is TRBJ1-4 and V is TRBV7-9; 7 bases match TRBD1. Germline V gives CDR1 SEHNR, CDR2 FQNEAQ (reference sequence). The CDR3 is 15 residues long. The ends lost 5 bases at V and 5 bases at J; junction bases unmatched: 8. CDR3 sequence (DNA): TGTGCCAGCAGCCGCCGAGGGACAGAGAATGAAAAACTGTTTTTT. Translated, it gives CASSRRGTENEKLFF.

This clone was seen a handful of times. The CDR3 DNA reads as TGTGCCAGCAGGCCTAACCTATTGGGCCATGAGCAGTTCTTC. Protein: CASRPNLLGHEQFF. The J gene is TRBJ2-1, the V gene TRBV6-6; D is ambiguous. V was cut by 6 bases and J by 8 bases, with 17 bases left in between. The germline CDR1 and CDR2 sequences are MNHNY and SVGAGI (reference sequence). The CDR3 totals 14 residues.